This T cell receptor (beta chain) was recovered during a study of blood T cells in healthy people across ages. Alongside a J-beta primer mix, a sample-barcoded 5' primer served in a second PCR lasting roughly 6 to 11 cycles. From the 5' RACE reads, TCRdb called clonotypes with MiXCR, one entry per CDR3 protein. The sample consists of under 1,000,000 distinct CDR3 sequences, around 50% of them appearing once. Looked up from germline, CDR1 is ENHRY and CDR2 is SYGVKD. J lost 4 bases, V lost 6 bases, and 12 bases had no gene match. This CDR3 spans 16 amino acids. Sequencing was done on a sample of blood. The source is a man older than 75 in good health. V is TRBV10-3 and J is TRBJ2-3; TRBD2 agrees at 8 bases. The DNA of the CDR3 is TGTGCCATCAGCGACGGGACTAGGCGTCGGGCAGATACGCAGTATTTT. It codes for CAISDGTRRRADTQYF.